These T cell receptor beta chains were read from a single sample in a study of a mutant IDH1 vaccine in newly diagnosed glioma. These receptors are not linked to any known antigen. The assay was immunoSEQ multiplex PCR, and TCRdb's table has in-frame clones only and misses some. Among roughly 120,000 clones listed, just under 80% were seen once. The material was PBMCs, obtained from a glioma patient whose treatment included an IDH1 peptide vaccine. The receptor set was obtained from a man in his forties with glioma. CDR3s include the opening cysteine and the closing phenylalanine or tryptophan. A D gene is named only where the DNA matches it firmly. Clone sizes are given selectively: once, few, many, or a class where the clone is expanded.

D gene,J gene,V gene,clone size,CDR3 DNA,CDR3 protein
.,TRBJ1-2,TRBV5-1,.,TGCGCCAGCAGCTTGAGGGGCAGAGAAACAAGGGGCTACACCTTC,CASSLRGRETRGYTF
.,TRBJ1-2,TRBV4-3,once,TGCGCCAGCAGCCCGACAGGAATGGAAGGCTACACCTTC,CASSPTGMEGYTF
TRBD1,TRBJ1-1,TRBV18,.,TGTGCCAGCTCACCACCCTTCACAGGGGGAAAAACTGAAGCTTTCTTT,CASSPPFTGGKTEAFF
TRBD1,TRBJ1-5,TRBV4-3,.,TGCGCCAGCAGCCAAACAACCGGGACAGGGGGCTTTTATAGCAATCAGCCCCAGCATTTT,CASSQTTGTGGFYSNQPQHF
TRBD1,TRBJ2-7,TRBV2,.,TGTGCCAGCAGTGGACAGGGAGCCTACGAGCAGTACTTC,CASSGQGAYEQYF
.,TRBJ1-1,TRBV7-2,few,TGTGCCAGCAGCCTACTCGACGGCGCTCTAGGGAACACTGAAGCTTTCTTT,CASSLLDGALGNTEAFF
.,TRBJ2-1,TRBV7-9,.,TGTGCCAGCAGACCAACAGGGTTCACCTACAATGAGCAGTTCTTC,CASRPTGFTYNEQFF
TRBD2,TRBJ2-1,TRBV5-4,.,TGTGCCAGCAGCCTAGGGACTAGCGGGGGTTACAATGAGCAGTTCTTC,CASSLGTSGGYNEQFF
.,TRBJ2-7,TRBV10-1,.,TGCGCCAGCAGTGAGATCAGGGTAGGCGAGCAGTACTTC,CASSEIRVGEQYF
.,TRBJ2-7,TRBV6-6,.,TGTGCCAGCAGTTCGCCTGGGGAGGCGCCCTACGAGCAGTACTTC,CASSSPGEAPYEQYF
.,TRBJ1-1,TRBV5-1,few,TGCGCCAGCAGCTTCTGGGACCGGAACACTGAAGCTTTCTTT,CASSFWDRNTEAFF
.,TRBJ2-2,TRBV7-3,.,TGTGCCAGCAGCTTAATTGGTACTTCCGGGGAGCTGTTTTTT,CASSLIGTSGELFF
.,TRBJ2-5,TRBV7-3,once,TGTGCCAGCAGCTTAATGCGGGGAGAGGGAGCGCAAGAGACCCAGTACTTC,CASSLMRGEGAQETQYF
.,TRBJ2-4,TRBV28,few,TGTGCCAGCACCCCCGAGGGGAACATTCAGTACTTC,CASTPEGNIQYF
TRBD2,TRBJ2-1,TRBV4-3,.,TGCGCCAGCAGCCAAGATAGTGGAGGACTAGCGGCTGCCAGCTCCTACAATGAGCAGTTCTTC,CASSQDSGGLAAASSYNEQFF
.,TRBJ1-1,TRBV30,.,TGTGCCTGGAGTCAAGGGGGTCCTGAAGCTTTCTTT,CAWSQGGPEAFF
.,TRBJ2-7,TRBV7-2,.,TGTGCCAGCAGCTTAGTATCCCTGTTGCAGTACTTC,CASSLVSLLQYF
TRBD1,TRBJ2-5,TRBV11-3,.,TGTGCCAGCACCGGGACAGAAGAGACCCAGTACTTC,CASTGTEETQYF
TRBD1,TRBJ2-1,TRBV6-4,.,TGTGCCAGCAGCGACAGGGGGCAATACAATGAGCAGTTCTTC,CASSDRGQYNEQFF
.,TRBJ1-2,TRBV10-3,.,TGTGCCATCAGTGAGTCGAAGTGGGGCACAGGGACTGACTATGGCTACACCTTC,CAISESKWGTGTDYGYTF
TRBD1,TRBJ2-1,TRBV5-3,.,TGTGCCAGAAGCTCGACAGGGGACTCCTACAATGAGCAGTTCTTC,CARSSTGDSYNEQFF
.,TRBJ2-7,TRBV30,.,TGTGCCTGGAGTGTGTCCAGCTCCTACGAGCAGTACTTC,CAWSVSSSYEQYF
TRBD1,TRBJ1-1,TRBV29-1,.,TGCAGCGTTCGCCGGACAGGCACTGAAGCTTTCTTT,CSVRRTGTEAFF
.,TRBJ2-5,TRBV28,.,TGTGCCAGCAGTTTTCCCGGGGGGCAAGGCGAGACCCAGTACTTC,CASSFPGGQGETQYF
TRBD2,TRBJ2-3,TRBV30,.,TGTGCCTGGAGTCGTAGCGGGAGGGCCGCCACAGATACGCAGTATTTT,CAWSRSGRAATDTQYF
TRBD1,TRBJ1-1,TRBV9,.,TGTGCCAGCAGCGTAGTCGGGACAGATTTCCCAGCTTTCTTT,CASSVVGTDFPAFF
.,TRBJ2-7,TRBV2,.,TGTGCCAGCAGTGAAGAACAGGTCGCCACCTACGAGCAGTACTTC,CASSEEQVATYEQYF
TRBD2,TRBJ2-7,TRBV7-8,.,TGTGCCAGCAGCTTACGGCTAGCGGGCGGCTACGAGCAGTACTTC,CASSLRLAGGYEQYF
.,TRBJ1-5,TRBV4-1,.,TGCGCCAGCAGCCAAGGAAATCAGCCCCAGCATTTT,CASSQGNQPQHF
.,TRBJ2-7,TRBV2,.,TGTGCCAGCAGTGAAAGGTTATACGAGCAGTACTTC,CASSERLYEQYF
TRBD2,TRBJ2-3,TRBV5-1,.,TGCGCCAGCAGCTGGTTAGCGGGGGCCACAGATACGCAGTATTTT,CASSWLAGATDTQYF